Sequencing of this T cell receptor beta chain was carried out in a study of T cells after posttransplantation cyclophosphamide. Broader study findings: Tissue-infiltrating T cells from skin or gut overlapped little with blood T cells. After PTCy, TRB diversity resembled that of CNI/methotrexate controls. Later blood repertoires were often dominated by clones from the donor CD8+ memory compartment.

The naive gate required viable CD3+CD4+ or CD3+CD8+ cells with CCR7+CD45RA+CD45RO-CD95-CD27+CD28+ phenotype. On the day of bone marrow donation, the related graft donor provided peripheral blood. Only in-frame clones appear in the TCRdb table, and some are missing; sequencing was by immunoSEQ multiplex PCR. The sample includes about 20,000 clones, 95% to 99% seen only once; the top ten take approximately 0.16%. About this clone itself: The antigen remains undetermined.

Germline values: CDR1 KGHSH, CDR2 LQKENI. The CDR3 contains 14 residues. The junction had 5 bases not matched to a gene; V was cut back by 3 bases and J by 8 bases. The TCR sequence derives from a man aged 40-49 years in good health, CMV-negative, and a related stem cell transplant donor. Material for sequencing was naive CD4+ T cells sorted from PBMCs. The V and J genes are TRBV18 and TRBJ1-1; 11 nucleotides match TRBD1. The CDR3 spells CASSPRTGGSEAFF. In nucleotides, the CDR3 is TGTGCCAGCTCACCCAGGACAGGGGGCTCGGAAGCTTTCTTT.